Included here is one T cell receptor (beta chain) sequence, with context. Its antigen is undetermined. The sample belongs to a study of T cells in narcolepsy. As for the study in general: Healthy controls were enrolled alongside patients with narcolepsy type 1 or type 2. Study-wide results and limits: Reportedly, autoreactive clonotypes were serially detected in patients' blood but not controls'. Some memory CD4+ repertoires had no autoreactive clone sequences.

The method was immunoSEQ multiplex PCR; TCRdb's version includes in-frame clones alone and lacks a portion of them. The sample lists 34,000 or so clones; almost 80% were seen once. Trimming left V 6 bases short and J 0 bases short, with 12 bases between. This CDR3 has 15 amino acids. The germline V gene encodes CDR1 SGHRS and CDR2 YFSETQ. Sequencing was performed on memory (CD45RA-) CD4+ T cells from blood. This TCR was sampled from a human donor in good health. This chain links TRBV5-1 with TRBJ1-4; D is undetermined. CDR3 in amino acids: CASKERTSTNEKLFF. The CDR3 region has the DNA TGCGCCAGCAAAGAGAGAACCTCAACTAATGAAAAACTGTTTTTT.